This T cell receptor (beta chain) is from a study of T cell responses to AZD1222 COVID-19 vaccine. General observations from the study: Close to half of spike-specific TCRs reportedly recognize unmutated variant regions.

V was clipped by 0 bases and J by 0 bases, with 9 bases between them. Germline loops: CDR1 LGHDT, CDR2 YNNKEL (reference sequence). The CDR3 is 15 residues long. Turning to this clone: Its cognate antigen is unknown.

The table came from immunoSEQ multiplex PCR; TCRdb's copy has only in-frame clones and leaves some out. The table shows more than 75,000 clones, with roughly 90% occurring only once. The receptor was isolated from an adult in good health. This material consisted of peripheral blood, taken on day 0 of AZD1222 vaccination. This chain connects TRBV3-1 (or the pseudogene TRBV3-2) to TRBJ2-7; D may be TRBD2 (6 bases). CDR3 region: CASSQDPAGSYEQYF. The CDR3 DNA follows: TGTGCCAGCAGCCAAGATCCAGCGGGCTCCTACGAGCAGTACTTC.